The T cell receptor beta chain under discussion was sequenced for a study of blood T cell repertoires in COVID-19. About the study: PBMCs, B-cell-depleted T cells, or T cells provided the cDNA or gDNA that made up the material.

Authors' analysis steps: Amplified reference gene primers provided the basis for estimating nucleated cell counts. Generated by immunoSEQ multiplex PCR, the TCRdb table keeps only in-frame clones and is missing some. V, J and clone size were drawn from that table, and D and trimming were deduced from the DNA. The sample lists 410,000 or so clones; around nine tenths were seen once. One Seattle source followed patients from active infection through their disease course. The CDR3 covers 13 residues. Per the germline V gene, CDR1 is SGHTA and CDR2 is FQGNSA. As regards this clone: Compared with germline, one end of the junction differs, possibly owing to a read error.

This TCR was sampled from a woman aged 35 to 49 with COVID-19, enrolled during active disease. The chain joins TRBV7-2 to TRBJ2-1; TRBD2 matches 11 bases. Sequenced sample: peripheral blood. CDR3 amino acids: CASSLAGGGEQFF. DNA of the CDR3: TGTGCCAGCAGCCTAGCGGGAGGCGGTGAGCAGTTCTTC.